This T cell receptor (beta chain) came from a study of cytomegalovirus exposure and HLA in healthy donors. Assay used: immunoSEQ multiplex PCR; TCRdb lists only in-frame clones, some missing. The repertoire has over 200,000 clones, less than 85% of them found once; the top ten carry 5.5% to 6.5%. Comment on this clone: What it recognizes is unknown.

Study-level findings and limits: A subsequent analysis found that TCR clusters from the first cohort also tended to co-occur in the 120 or so validation repertoires, with around 94% of cluster scores above 0.

The receptor was derived from a woman between 18 and 29 years old in good health and CMV-seronegative. The sample taken for sequencing was PBMCs.

CDR3 loop: CASSVLDTQETQYF. CDR3 DNA: TGTGCCAGCAGCGTATTGGACACCCAAGAGACCCAGTACTTC. The chain uses TRBV9 and TRBJ2-5; a weak D match, TRBD1 (5 bases). V was cut by 1 base and J by 1 base, with 8 bases left in between. Germline V gene sequence: CDR1 SGDLS, CDR2 YYNGEE. This CDR3 has 14 amino acids.